Listed below are T cell receptor beta chains from one sample, sequenced in a study of OX40 agonist ivuxolimab in advanced cancers. Generated by immunoSEQ multiplex PCR, the TCRdb table keeps only in-frame clones and is missing some. The data hold more than 80,000 clones, with over 75% observed a single time. Specimen: CD4+ or CD8+ T cells sorted from blood, collected in a trial of the OX40 agonist ivuxolimab. Receptor source: an adult with an advanced solid tumor such as melanoma, head and neck, liver or kidney cancer. CDR3s include the opening cysteine and the closing phenylalanine or tryptophan. A D gene is named only where the DNA matches it firmly. Only part of the rows carry a size: once, few, many, or a class if the clone is expanded.

clone_size,d_call,v_call,j_call,cdr3_aa,cdr3_nt
-,-,TRBV7-7,TRBJ2-2,CASSPLGGGGHTGELFF,TGTGCCAGCAGCCCCCTAGGGGGGGGCGGTCACACCGGGGAGCTGTTTTTT
-,-,TRBV2,TRBJ1-5,CASSERGNSNQPQHF,TGTGCCAGCAGTGAACGGGGCAATAGCAATCAGCCCCAGCATTTT
-,-,TRBV6-4,TRBJ1-1,CASSRNEAFF,TGTGCCAGCAGTCGCAACGAAGCTTTCTTT
-,TRBD2,TRBV11-2,TRBJ2-3,CASSSGGGLAGTDTQYF,TGTGCCAGCAGCTCCGGGGGGGGACTAGCGGGCACAGATACGCAGTATTTT
-,-,TRBV6-5,TRBJ2-5,CASSYFRGGVETQYF,TGTGCCAGCAGTTACTTCAGGGGAGGTGTGGAGACCCAGTACTTC
-,-,TRBV7-2,TRBJ1-2,CASSVDLGRVYGYTF,TGTGCCAGCAGCGTCGATCTTGGGCGCGTCTATGGCTACACCTTC
-,TRBD1,TRBV18,TRBJ2-5,CASSQGQALEETQYF,TGTGCCAGCTCGCAAGGACAGGCCCTAGAAGAGACCCAGTACTTC
-,-,TRBV4-3,TRBJ1-4,CASSQDLLGHSGEKLFF,TGCGCCAGCAGCCAAGATCTGTTAGGTCACTCGGGCGAAAAACTGTTTTTT
-,-,TRBV18,TRBJ2-5,CASSPQQGETQYF,TGTGCCAGCTCACCACAACAAGGAGAGACCCAGTACTTC
-,TRBD2,TRBV6-5,TRBJ2-2,CASSYPSGGLTGELFF,TGTGCCAGCAGTTACCCTAGCGGGGGGCTCACCGGGGAGCTGTTTTTT
-,TRBD1,TRBV9,TRBJ1-6,CASSVGPGQGHSYNSPLHF,TGTGCCAGCAGCGTAGGCCCAGGACAGGGCCACTCCTATAATTCACCCCTCCACTTT
-,-,TRBV9,TRBJ2-2,CASSATLHFGGATGELFF,TGTGCCAGCAGCGCTACCCTGCACTTTGGGGGAGCTACCGGGGAGCTGTTTTTT
-,-,TRBV5-4,TRBJ1-4,CASSLGNGANEKLFF,TGTGCCAGCAGCTTGGGAAACGGGGCTAATGAAAAACTGTTTTTT
once,-,TRBV27,TRBJ1-2,CASSTLDGVYGYTF,TGTGCCAGCAGTACCCTGGACGGGGTCTATGGCTACACCTTC
-,TRBD1,TRBV28,TRBJ2-3,CAGQTGGTDTQYF,TGTGCCGGACAGACAGGGGGCACAGATACGCAGTATTTT
once,-,TRBV4-3,TRBJ2-4,CASSHFTEQNIQYF,TGCGCCAGCAGCCACTTTACAGAACAAAACATTCAGTACTTC
-,-,TRBV19,TRBJ1-3,CASRTSRSGNTIYF,TGTGCCAGTAGGACAAGCCGCTCTGGAAACACCATATATTTT
-,-,TRBV7-3,TRBJ2-1,CASSWRGGANEQFF,TGTGCCAGCAGCTGGAGGGGTGGTGCGAATGAGCAGTTCTTC
-,-,TRBV19,TRBJ1-6,CASSATSSPLHF,TGTGCCAGTAGTGCGACGTCTTCACCCCTCCACTTT
-,TRBD2,TRBV6-1,TRBJ2-7,CASSGLALSSYEQYF,TGTGCCAGCAGCGGACTAGCGCTGAGCTCCTACGAGCAGTACTTC
-,TRBD1,TRBV6-6,TRBJ2-7,CASGDRAYEQYF,TGTGCCAGCGGGGACAGGGCTTACGAGCAGTACTTC
-,-,TRBV4-3,TRBJ1-3,CASSQVGRGPRVLNTIYF,TGCGCCAGCAGCCAAGTTGGCAGGGGCCCTCGAGTCCTGAACACCATATATTTT
-,-,TRBV6-1,TRBJ2-2,CASFGGFRTGELFF,TGTGCCAGCTTTGGGGGTTTCAGGACCGGGGAGCTGTTTTTT
once,TRBD1,TRBV7-8,TRBJ1-2,CASSLGFQQGYGYTF,TGTGCCAGCAGCTTAGGCTTTCAACAGGGGTATGGCTACACCTTC
-,-,TRBV30,TRBJ1-1,CAWSVQSRTEAFF,TGTGCCTGGAGTGTACAAAGTCGCACTGAAGCTTTCTTT
-,-,TRBV6-1,TRBJ1-3,CASSLVHGSGNTIYF,TGTGCCAGCAGCTTAGTACACGGCTCTGGAAACACCATATATTTT
-,-,TRBV7-2,TRBJ1-1,CASSVVQNTEAFF,TGTGCCAGCAGCGTTGTCCAGAACACTGAAGCTTTCTTT